The sequence of this TCR beta chain was determined in a study of T cell responses to AZD1222 COVID-19 vaccine. Findings and limits, study-wide: There were mostly white British donors and more females than males, and clonal diversity was possibly underestimated. Rises in breadth and depth of Spike-specific TCRs came after two AZD1222 doses. Only a handful of people who got AZD1222 tested seropositive at baseline.

Profiling relied on immunoSEQ multiplex PCR, and the TCRdb table lists in-frame clones only, not all of them. Among 75,000 to 100,000 clones listed, 89% were seen once. In regard to this clone: The antigen is unknown. The same CDR3 is also encoded by other DNA sequences in this sample.

CDR3 length: 13 residues. Germline lookup yields CDR1 SGHDN and CDR2 FVKESK. Trimming took 1 base from V and 4 from J, leaving 5 bases between them. The sequence came from an adult in good health. Sequencing used peripheral blood, obtained on day 0 of AZD1222 vaccination. This chain connects TRBV14 to TRBJ1-3, with unresolved D. CDR3 DNA sequence: TGTGCCAGCAGCCAAGCTCGGGGAAACACCATATATTTT. Residues: CASSQARGNTIYF. The variable domain in full, with the rest retrieved from reference TRBV14 and TRBJ1-3, is EAGVTQFPSHSVIEKGQTVTLRCDPISGHDNLYWYRRVMGKEIKFLLHFVKESKQDESGMPNNRFLAERTGGTYSTLKVQPAELEDSGVYFCASSQARGNTIYFGEGSWLTVV.